A selection of T cell receptor beta chains follows, all from one sample in a study of shared clonotypes between healthy human individuals. The repertoire was sequenced with immunoSEQ multiplex PCR; TCRdb's copy has only in-frame clones and lacks some. The sample has more than 2 million clones; 93% are singletons. Specimen: naive CD8+ T cells from PBMCs. The receptors stem from a man aged 18-30 years in good health. Some clones in this sample may be carry-over from other donors' samples. CDR3s include the opening cysteine and the closing phenylalanine or tryptophan. D genes are given only for firm matches. Rows give clone size only sometimes, using once, few, many, or a class for an expanded clone.

j_gene: TRBJ1-3
v_gene: TRBV27
d_gene: .
abundance: .
CDR3nt: TGTGCCAGCAGTCTAACGAGCTCTGGAAACACCATATATTTT
CDR3aa: CASSLTSSGNTIYF

j_gene: TRBJ2-1
v_gene: TRBV9
d_gene: .
abundance: .
CDR3nt: TGTGCCAGCAGCGTAGCTGGGGAAAATGAGCAGTTCTTC
CDR3aa: CASSVAGENEQFF

j_gene: TRBJ2-7
v_gene: TRBV7-9
d_gene: TRBD1
abundance: .
CDR3nt: TGTGCCAGCAGCTTAGCCCGACAGGGGCGAGACGAGCAGTACTTC
CDR3aa: CASSLARQGRDEQYF

j_gene: TRBJ1-1
v_gene: TRBV2
d_gene: .
abundance: .
CDR3nt: TGTGCCAGCAGTGAAGGGACACCTGAAGCTTTCTTT
CDR3aa: CASSEGTPEAFF

j_gene: TRBJ1-4
v_gene: TRBV28
d_gene: TRBD1
abundance: .
CDR3nt: TGTGCCAGCAGTTCTTACCGGGACAGGGGGCTCGACGAAAAACTGTTTTTT
CDR3aa: CASSSYRDRGLDEKLFF

j_gene: TRBJ2-7
v_gene: TRBV6-1
d_gene: TRBD2
abundance: .
CDR3nt: TGTGCCAGCAGTGAAGGACTAGCGGGCGCCACCTACGAGCAGTACTTC
CDR3aa: CASSEGLAGATYEQYF

j_gene: TRBJ2-7
v_gene: TRBV5-4
d_gene: .
abundance: .
CDR3nt: TGTGCCAGCAGCTTGGACAGGACCAGCTCCTACGAGCAGTACTTC
CDR3aa: CASSLDRTSSYEQYF

j_gene: TRBJ2-7
v_gene: TRBV27
d_gene: TRBD1
abundance: .
CDR3nt: TGTGCCAGCATAACCGGGACAGGGGGAGAGCAGTACTTC
CDR3aa: CASITGTGGEQYF

j_gene: TRBJ2-1
v_gene: TRBV5-4
d_gene: TRBD1
abundance: .
CDR3nt: TGTGCCAGCAGTCGGGACAGAGAAGCATTAAGCTCCTACAATGAGCAGTTCTTC
CDR3aa: CASSRDREALSSYNEQFF

j_gene: TRBJ1-2
v_gene: TRBV28
d_gene: .
abundance: .
CDR3nt: TGTGCCAGCAGCCCGACCTACAGGGCTGGCTACACCTTC
CDR3aa: CASSPTYRAGYTF

j_gene: TRBJ2-5
v_gene: TRBV27
d_gene: TRBD1
abundance: .
CDR3nt: TGTGCCAGCAGTTCCCTGGGGACAGGGGAAGGCCAGTACTTC
CDR3aa: CASSSLGTGEGQYF

j_gene: TRBJ2-1
v_gene: TRBV7-9
d_gene: TRBD2
abundance: once
CDR3nt: TGTGCCAGCAGCCACGGGACTAGCGGAGAGTCCTACAATGAGCAGTTCTTC
CDR3aa: CASSHGTSGESYNEQFF

j_gene: TRBJ1-1
v_gene: TRBV7-9
d_gene: .
abundance: .
CDR3nt: TGTGCCAGCAGCGCCCCAGGGGCGATGAACACTGAAGCTTTCTTT
CDR3aa: CASSAPGAMNTEAFF

j_gene: TRBJ2-4
v_gene: TRBV7-3
d_gene: .
abundance: .
CDR3nt: TGTGCCAGCAGCCACGGTCCCGGGGCCAAAAACATTCAGTACTTC
CDR3aa: CASSHGPGAKNIQYF

j_gene: TRBJ1-4
v_gene: TRBV28
d_gene: TRBD1
abundance: once
CDR3nt: TGTGCCAGCAGTTTATACAGGGGCCAAACGAATGAAAAACTGTTTTTT
CDR3aa: CASSLYRGQTNEKLFF

j_gene: TRBJ2-7
v_gene: TRBV28
d_gene: .
abundance: .
CDR3nt: TGTGCCAGCAGCCACGGACAGATCTACGAGCAGTACTTC
CDR3aa: CASSHGQIYEQYF

j_gene: TRBJ2-1
v_gene: TRBV7-8
d_gene: .
abundance: .
CDR3nt: TGTGCCAGCAGCCCACTCCGGGACTATGAGCAGTTCTTC
CDR3aa: CASSPLRDYEQFF

j_gene: TRBJ2-1
v_gene: TRBV7-6
d_gene: TRBD2
abundance: .
CDR3nt: TGTGCCAGCAGCTTAGGACTAGCGGGGCCAGACAATGAGCAGTTCTTC
CDR3aa: CASSLGLAGPDNEQFF

j_gene: TRBJ2-1
v_gene: TRBV5-6
d_gene: TRBD2
abundance: once
CDR3nt: TGTGCCAGCAGCTTCGTAGCGGGAGAGCAGTTCTTC
CDR3aa: CASSFVAGEQFF

j_gene: TRBJ2-1
v_gene: TRBV19
d_gene: TRBD2
abundance: once
CDR3nt: TGTGCCAGTAGTCTCGGGCGGGGGGTGTTCTTC
CDR3aa: CASSLGRGVFF

j_gene: TRBJ1-1
v_gene: TRBV7-9
d_gene: TRBD1
abundance: .
CDR3nt: TGTGCCAGCAGCCTTACAGGGGGCACTGAAGCTTTCTTT
CDR3aa: CASSLTGGTEAFF

j_gene: TRBJ1-5
v_gene: TRBV5-6
d_gene: .
abundance: .
CDR3nt: TGTGCCAGCAGCTTGCGTCCAGGGGACCAGCCCCAGCATTTT
CDR3aa: CASSLRPGDQPQHF

j_gene: TRBJ2-1
v_gene: TRBV30
d_gene: .
abundance: .
CDR3nt: TGTGCCTGGAGTGTATTGGGGCGAGAGCAGTTCTTC
CDR3aa: CAWSVLGREQFF

j_gene: TRBJ2-3
v_gene: TRBV4-1
d_gene: TRBD1
abundance: .
CDR3nt: TGCGCCAGCAGCCAACTATGGACAGGGTCTAGCACAGATACGCAGTATTTT
CDR3aa: CASSQLWTGSSTDTQYF

j_gene: TRBJ1-1
v_gene: TRBV6-1
d_gene: .
abundance: .
CDR3nt: TGTGCCAGCAAGCATCAGACAGGGAACACTGAAGCTTTCTTT
CDR3aa: CASKHQTGNTEAFF

j_gene: TRBJ2-7
v_gene: TRBV5-5
d_gene: .
abundance: .
CDR3nt: TGTGCCAGCAGCCTTCAGCGGGCGGCCTCCTACGAGCAGTACTTC
CDR3aa: CASSLQRAASYEQYF

j_gene: TRBJ1-2
v_gene: TRBV11-2
d_gene: TRBD1
abundance: .
CDR3nt: TGTGCCAGCAGCTTCAGGGGGCTCTATGGCTACACCTTC
CDR3aa: CASSFRGLYGYTF

j_gene: TRBJ1-4
v_gene: TRBV27
d_gene: TRBD1
abundance: .
CDR3nt: TGTGCCAGCAGTTTATCGATGCGGTGGGGACAGGGAATCACTAATGAAAAACTGTTTTTT
CDR3aa: CASSLSMRWGQGITNEKLFF

j_gene: TRBJ2-7
v_gene: TRBV11-2
d_gene: .
abundance: .
CDR3nt: TGTGCCAGCGAAGATACGACCTACGAGCAGTACTTC
CDR3aa: CASEDTTYEQYF

j_gene: TRBJ2-7
v_gene: TRBV5-1
d_gene: TRBD1
abundance: .
CDR3nt: TGCGCCAGCAGCTCACGGGACAGCATCTACGAGCAGTACTTC
CDR3aa: CASSSRDSIYEQYF

j_gene: TRBJ2-5
v_gene: TRBV2
d_gene: .
abundance: .
CDR3nt: TGTGCCAGCAGTGAGACGACAAACAAAGAGACCCAGTACTTC
CDR3aa: CASSETTNKETQYF

j_gene: TRBJ1-4
v_gene: TRBV6-1
d_gene: TRBD1
abundance: once
CDR3nt: TGTGCCAGCAGTGGCACACCGGGACAGGGGGACGAAAAACTGTTTTTT
CDR3aa: CASSGTPGQGDEKLFF

j_gene: TRBJ2-7
v_gene: TRBV25-1
d_gene: .
abundance: .
CDR3nt: TGTGCCAGCAGTATCGGGACGCTGCAGTACTTC
CDR3aa: CASSIGTLQYF

j_gene: TRBJ2-7
v_gene: TRBV5-6
d_gene: .
abundance: .
CDR3nt: TGTGCCAGCAGCTCGACAGGTAACTACGAGCAGTACTTC
CDR3aa: CASSSTGNYEQYF

j_gene: TRBJ1-4
v_gene: TRBV27
d_gene: TRBD1
abundance: .
CDR3nt: TGTGCCAGCAGGAATTCGGGACAGGGGAATGAAAAACTGTTTTTT
CDR3aa: CASRNSGQGNEKLFF

j_gene: TRBJ2-4
v_gene: TRBV4-3
d_gene: TRBD2
abundance: .
CDR3nt: TGCGCCAGCAGCCAAGGTGTGGCTAGCGGGTACCCCAAAAACATTCAGTACTTC
CDR3aa: CASSQGVASGYPKNIQYF

j_gene: TRBJ1-5
v_gene: TRBV28
d_gene: .
abundance: .
CDR3nt: TGTGCCAGCAGTTCTTACATTAGCAATCAGCCCCAGCATTTT
CDR3aa: CASSSYISNQPQHF

j_gene: TRBJ2-6
v_gene: TRBV11-2
d_gene: .
abundance: .
CDR3nt: TGTGCCAGCAGGGCAAAGGGGGTATCTGGGGCCAACGTCCTGACTTTC
CDR3aa: CASRAKGVSGANVLTF

j_gene: TRBJ2-2
v_gene: TRBV30
d_gene: .
abundance: once
CDR3nt: TGTGCCTGGAGGGCAGCGAACACCGGGGAGCTGTTTTTT
CDR3aa: CAWRAANTGELFF

j_gene: TRBJ1-1
v_gene: TRBV7-9
d_gene: TRBD1
abundance: few
CDR3nt: TGTGCCACAGGACAGGGGAACACTGAAGCTTTCTTT
CDR3aa: CATGQGNTEAFF

j_gene: TRBJ2-7
v_gene: TRBV28
d_gene: .
abundance: .
CDR3nt: TGTGCCAGCAGTACGCCTCCGGACGGCTCCTACGAGCAGTACTTC
CDR3aa: CASSTPPDGSYEQYF

j_gene: TRBJ1-1
v_gene: TRBV14
d_gene: .
abundance: .
CDR3nt: TGTGCCAGCAGCCAGGAAAGGGACTACACTGAAGCTTTCTTT
CDR3aa: CASSQERDYTEAFF

j_gene: TRBJ2-3
v_gene: TRBV9
d_gene: .
abundance: .
CDR3nt: TGTGCCAGCAGCCCCAGTGGGAGCCCGGATACGCAGTATTTT
CDR3aa: CASSPSGSPDTQYF

j_gene: TRBJ2-4
v_gene: TRBV7-9
d_gene: .
abundance: once
CDR3nt: TGTGCCAGCAGCTTAGAAGACAGACAACTAGCCAAAAACATTCAGTACTTC
CDR3aa: CASSLEDRQLAKNIQYF

j_gene: TRBJ1-3
v_gene: TRBV12-5
d_gene: .
abundance: .
CDR3nt: TGTGCTAGTGGTCAAGACGACAGCTCTGGAAACACCATATATTTT
CDR3aa: CASGQDDSSGNTIYF

j_gene: TRBJ2-7
v_gene: TRBV5-6
d_gene: TRBD2
abundance: .
CDR3nt: TGTGCCAGCAGCTTGGTGTCTAGCGGGAGCTACGAGCAGTACTTC
CDR3aa: CASSLVSSGSYEQYF

j_gene: TRBJ2-1
v_gene: TRBV7-9
d_gene: .
abundance: .
CDR3nt: TGTGCCAGCAGCGATTGGGGAGCAAACTCCTACAATGAGCAGTTCTTC
CDR3aa: CASSDWGANSYNEQFF

j_gene: TRBJ1-1
v_gene: TRBV7-9
d_gene: .
abundance: .
CDR3nt: TGTGCCAGCAGCCCAGTTTCATCGAACACTGAAGCTTTCTTT
CDR3aa: CASSPVSSNTEAFF

j_gene: TRBJ1-2
v_gene: TRBV7-9
d_gene: TRBD1
abundance: .
CDR3nt: TGTGCCAGCAGCCAAGGGACAGGGGGCGGCAGTAACTATGGCTACACCTTC
CDR3aa: CASSQGTGGGSNYGYTF

j_gene: TRBJ2-3
v_gene: TRBV4-1
d_gene: TRBD2
abundance: .
CDR3nt: TGCGCCAGCAGCCCCCGAGGAGGTGGACTAGCGAGCACAGATACGCAGTATTTT
CDR3aa: CASSPRGGGLASTDTQYF

j_gene: TRBJ2-1
v_gene: TRBV9
d_gene: TRBD2
abundance: .
CDR3nt: TGTGCCAGCAGCCCCCTACTAGCGGGTGAGCAGTTCTTC
CDR3aa: CASSPLLAGEQFF

j_gene: TRBJ2-3
v_gene: TRBV2
d_gene: .
abundance: .
CDR3nt: TGTGCCAGCAGTGAAGTACAGGGTTCCACAGATACGCAGTATTTT
CDR3aa: CASSEVQGSTDTQYF

j_gene: TRBJ2-1
v_gene: TRBV29-1
d_gene: .
abundance: .
CDR3nt: TGCAGCGCTGGACACGTTAGCTCCTACAATGAGCAGTTCTTC
CDR3aa: CSAGHVSSYNEQFF

j_gene: TRBJ1-1
v_gene: TRBV19
d_gene: .
abundance: .
CDR3nt: TGTGCCAGTAGTGTTATGGAGAACACTGAAGCTTTCTTT
CDR3aa: CASSVMENTEAFF

j_gene: TRBJ1-1
v_gene: TRBV5-6
d_gene: .
abundance: .
CDR3nt: TGTGCCAGCAGCGCCTCTGGGGCAGCCGAAGCTTTCTTT
CDR3aa: CASSASGAAEAFF